The entry below describes one T cell receptor (beta chain). Its target is not known. The memory fraction was CD4+CD45RO+CD25- cells. TCRdb ran MiXCR on the 5' RACE reads and lists one entry per CDR3 protein. Of about 42,000 distinct CDR3 sequences listed, approximately 30% are singletons. Germline CDR1 is MNHEY and CDR2 is SMNVEV (reference sequence). V gave up 5 bases and J gave up 5 bases, with 7 bases separating them. This CDR3 is built from 12 residues. Study-level points and caveats: Tumor memory CD4+ T cell TCR gene usage clustered with blood and lymph node memory CD4+ cells and lymph node naive CD4+ cells.

This chain links TRBV27 with TRBJ2-1; D remains ambiguous. This TCR came from a female donor with breast cancer. Specimen: tumor-infiltrating memory CD4+ T cells sorted from the breast tumor. The sample's subset: memory CD4+ T cells, CD4+CD45RO+CD25-. This CDR3 is CASSPDDNEQFF. The CDR3 nucleotides read TGTGCCAGCAGTCCGGATGACAATGAGCAGTTCTTC.